This T cell receptor (beta chain) was identified during a study of a mutant IDH1 vaccine in newly diagnosed glioma. The overall study: Vaccines were begun 4-6 weeks after radiotherapy alone, or with temozolomide cycles. Treated patients, averaging 40.4 years, were approximately 60% male and roughly 40% female. Previous treatment comprised radiotherapy, temozolomide, or both, mostly both.

Worth noting for this clone: Antigen specificity is unknown.

Using immunoSEQ multiplex PCR, the repertoire was profiled, and TCRdb retains in-frame clones only, with some absent. The sample holds roughly 60,000 clones, about 74% seen once. The CDR3 contains 13 residues. The V end was cut by 8 bases, the J end by 1 base, with 11 bases between. The germline CDR1 and CDR2 sequences are SEHNR and FQNEAQ (reference sequence). Time point here: week 35, safety follow-up. What each vaccine dose contained was 300 ug of mutant IDH1 20-mer peptide, accompanied by topical imiquimod. There were new WHO grade 3 or 4 astrocytomas in the donors, and these were IDH1-mutant and ATRX-lost.

The sample here was PBMCs, taken from a glioma patient whose treatment included an IDH1 peptide vaccine. V usage is TRBV7-9 and J usage is TRBJ1-1; no clear D. This clonotype was sampled from a man aged 45-65 years with glioma. The CDR3 region is CASERFSNTEAFF. CDR3 nucleotides: TGTGCCAGCGAAAGATTCTCGAACACTGAAGCTTTCTTT.